Below, 14 T cell receptor beta chains from the same sample are listed, as sequenced in a study of T-cell reconstitution after alpha-beta-depleted transplantation in children. Unique molecular identifiers tagged the TCRbeta library. TCRdb ran MiXCR on the PCR reads and lists one entry per CDR3 protein. The sample includes over 120,000 distinct CDR3 sequences, 7.5% to 9% of them seen just once. Source: PBMCs, mostly from graft donor cells, taken 180 days after TCRalphabeta/CD19-depleted stem cell transplant. Source of these receptors: a female patient between 2 and 15 years old who had a stem cell transplant for congenital amegakaryocytic thrombocytopenia, so the T cells may come from the graft donor.

The table lists this clonotype with a few counts. This chain links TRBV9 with TRBJ2-1, with no clear D. This CDR3 contains 14 residues. Germline CDR1 reads SGDLS; CDR2 reads YYNGEE. Trimming removed 4 bases at V and 8 bases at J, with 16 bases between. CDR3 nucleotide sequence: TGTGCCAGCAGCTCCCTTTGGGGTCCTCATGAGCAGTTCTTC. Translation gives CASSSLWGPHEQFF.

This clonotype was counted only a few times. The chain combines TRBV29-1 with TRBJ2-1, with TRBD2 matching over 10 bases. The CDR3 totals 13 residues. Germline CDR1 reads SQVTM; CDR2 reads ANQGSEA. Unmatched junction bases numbered 7, after V lost 8 bases and J lost 6 bases. This CDR3 reads CSTGWTSGNEQFF. CDR3 coding DNA: TGCAGCACGGGATGGACTAGCGGCAATGAGCAGTTCTTC.

This clonotype was found many times. The rearrangement joins TRBV30 to TRBJ1-1; 8 bases align to TRBD1. The V segment lost 2 bases and the J segment 3 bases; nucleotides outside the gene matches: 2. This CDR3 has 13 amino acids. CDR1 is GTSNPN and CDR2 is SVGIG in the germline V gene (reference sequence). The chain's CDR3 is CAWSSDRDTEAFF. The CDR3 DNA reads TGTGCCTGGAGTTCGGACAGGGACACTGAAGCTTTCTTT.

The sample holds many counts of this clonotype. The V and J genes are TRBV4-2 and TRBJ2-5; D gene uncertain. The V end was cut by 0 bases, the J end by 5 bases, with 10 bases between. Germline-derived CDR1 and CDR2 are LGHNA and YNFKEQ. This CDR3 has 14 amino acids. CDR3 protein: CASSQDGLVETQYF. CDR3 nucleotides: TGTGCCAGCAGCCAAGACGGCCTGGTTGAGACCCAGTACTTC.

This clonotype was recorded many times. CDR3 nucleotide sequence: TGTGCCACCAGCGAACATGGGACAGTGACTGAAAAACTGTTTTTT. Its protein product is CATSEHGTVTEKLFF. V and J are TRBV15 and TRBJ1-4; 7 positions match TRBD1. The length of the CDR3 is 15 residues. The J segment lost 7 bases and the V segment lost 5 bases, leaving 10 bases of the junction unmatched. In germline, CDR1 is LNHNV, CDR2 YYDKDF (reference sequence).

A few counts support this clonotype. This rearrangement joins TRBV1 to TRBJ2-7. TRBV1 is noted as a pseudogene. The CDR3 is 16 residues long. The CDR3 bases are TGCACCAGCAGCCAAGTTCTTCCCGGGGCTCCCTACGAGCAGTACTTC. Protein: CTSSQVLPGAPYEQYF.

This clonotype was counted many times. V and J are TRBV25-1 and TRBJ2-5, with D maybe TRBD2 (5 bases). CDR1 MGHDK and CDR2 SYGVNS come from the germline V gene. The CDR3 length is 10 residues. Trimming removed 8 bases from V and 4 bases from J, with 5 bases in between. CDR3 protein: CASEGETQYF. The CDR3 DNA follows: TGTGCCAGCGAGGGAGAGACCCAGTACTTC. The full variable domain, its missing parts supplied by reference TRBV25-1 and TRBJ2-5, is EADIYQTPRYLVIGTGKKITLECSQTMGHDKMYWYQQDPGMELHLIHYSYGVNSTEKGDLSSESTVSRIRTEHFPLTLESARPSHTSQYLCASEGETQYFGPGTRLLVL.

This clonotype was seen repeatedly, ten times or more. The chain couples TRBV6-5 to TRBJ2-7, with 11 bases fitting TRBD2. V shed 5 bases and J 1 base; nucleotides not matched to a gene: 10. Germline V CDR1 and CDR2: MNHEY, SVGAGI. The CDR3 covers 17 residues. The chain's CDR3 is CASSRRGASGRSYEQYF. As DNA, the CDR3 is TGTGCCAGCAGTCGCAGGGGGGCTAGCGGGAGGTCCTACGAGCAGTACTTC.

The gene calls are TRBV12-3 or TRBV12-4 and TRBJ2-1; D may match TRBD1 or TRBD2 (5 bases each). The V gene lost 4 bases and the J gene lost 5 bases, with 15 bases spanning the gap. The CDR3 totals 15 residues. CDR3 residues: CASSYAEGTDNEQFF. The DNA of the CDR3 is TGTGCCAGCAGTTACGCAGAGGGGACCGACAATGAGCAGTTCTTC.

The chain links TRBV7-8 to TRBJ2-1; 16 positions match TRBD2. The CDR3 consists of 16 residues. V shed 5 bases, J shed 7 bases, and the junction held 5 bases outside the gene matches. CDR1 is SGHVS and CDR2 is FQNEAQ in the germline V gene. CDR3 in DNA: TGTGCCAGCAGCGCAGGGACTAGCGGGAGGGGAAATGAGCAGTTCTTC. Amino acid sequence: CASSAGTSGRGNEQFF.

This clonotype was recorded many times. V gene TRBV7-2 combines with J gene TRBJ2-3; D unclear. The CDR3 spans 15 residues. The V gene's germline CDR1 is SGHTA and CDR2 FQGNSA. Trimming removed 0 bases from V and 6 bases from J, with 13 bases in between. CDR3 sequence: CASSLAPSGMDTQYF. CDR3 bases: TGTGCCAGCAGCTTAGCGCCCTCTGGGATGGATACGCAGTATTTT.

This clonotype occurred many times. This sequence joins TRBV6-5 and TRBJ1-2, with D possibly TRBD1 on 5 matching bases. With 0 bases removed from V and 5 bases from J, the gap between germline ends came to 7 bases. The CDR3 totals 13 residues. Germline V lookup: CDR1 MNHEY, CDR2 SVGAGI. CDR3 amino acids: CASSYSGGYGYTF. The CDR3 nucleotides are TGTGCCAGCAGTTACTCTGGGGGTTATGGCTACACCTTC.

This rearrangement joins TRBV5-5 to TRBJ2-2; 7 bases are shared with TRBD1. Germline CDR1 SGHKS, CDR2 YYEKEE (reference sequence). Losses at the gene ends were 9 bases for V and 9 bases for J; bases not matched to a gene: 14. The CDR3 spans 14 residues. CDR3 amino acids: CAMGQGQPHRELFF. The CDR3, as DNA: TGTGCCATGGGCCAGGGACAGCCCCACCGGGAGCTGTTTTTT. The full variable domain, in which reference TRBV5-5 and TRBJ2-2 provide the parts outside the CDR3, is DAGVTQSPTHLIKTRGQQVTLRCSPISGHKSVSWYQQVLGQGPQFIFQYYEKEERGRGNFPDRFSARQFPNYSSELNVNALLLGDSALYLCAMGQGQPHRELFFGEGSRLTVL.

This clonotype was counted ten times or more. This chain uses TRBV20-1 with TRBJ2-7, with D uncertain. The CDR3 has 15 amino acids. The V gene lost 5 bases and the J gene lost 2 bases, with 19 bases spanning the gap. Germline CDR1 and CDR2: DFQATT and SNEGSKA (reference sequence). DNA for the CDR3: TGCAGTGCTCGTAATTCGTACGGCAGAGCCTACGAGCAGTACTTC. Residues: CSARNSYGRAYEQYF.